One and the same sample provided the 6 T cell receptor beta chains below, sequenced in a study of blood T cell repertoires in COVID-19. Generated by immunoSEQ multiplex PCR, the TCRdb table keeps only in-frame clones and is missing some. The table records roughly 320,000 clones, 70% to 90% of them present only once. The sample consisted of peripheral blood. These receptors all come from a man aged 70 or older with acute or convalescent COVID-19.

This clone was seen just once. The J gene is TRBJ2-3, the V gene TRBV29-1; perhaps TRBD1 as D (6 bases). CDR3 size: 13 residues. The ends were cut back, 4 bases at V and 4 bases at J, with 12 bases in the middle. Germline CDR1 SQVTM, CDR2 ANQGSEA. CDR3 DNA: TGCAGCGTTGTTCGGGACACTCCAGATACGCAGTATTTT. This encodes CSVVRDTPDTQYF.

The rearrangement links TRBV18 to TRBJ2-3, with 12 bases identical to TRBD2. This CDR3 comprises 17 residues. Germline V gene sequence: CDR1 KGHSH, CDR2 LQKENI. After removal of 3 bases from V and 0 bases from J, the junction contained 4 bases not matched to a gene. CDR3 in amino acids: CASSPGLAGYSTDTQYF. In DNA form, the CDR3 reads TGTGCCAGCTCACCCGGACTAGCGGGGTATAGCACAGATACGCAGTATTTT.

The rearrangement links TRBV5-1 to TRBJ1-1, with 8 positions matching TRBD1. V shed 2 bases, J shed 1 base, and the junction held 4 bases outside the gene matches. The germline CDR1 and CDR2 sequences are SGHRS and YFSETQ. CDR3 length: 15 amino acids. Here the CDR3 reads CASSFRGRGNTEAFF. In nucleotides, the CDR3 is TGCGCCAGCAGCTTCAGGGGGCGAGGGAACACTGAAGCTTTCTTT.

This clone was seen only a few times. This chain uses TRBV6-2 or TRBV6-3 with TRBJ2-7, with 10 bases aligning to TRBD1. The CDR3 is made up of 15 amino acids. V shed 4 bases, J shed 4 bases, and the junction held 7 bases outside the gene matches. The germline gives CDR1 MNHEY, CDR2 SVGEGT. In DNA, the CDR3 is TGTGCCAGCAGTTCCTGGACAGGGGGACAGTACGAGCAGTACTTC. Its protein is CASSSWTGGQYEQYF.

The rearrangement joins TRBV11-2 to TRBJ2-2; 7 nucleotides line up with TRBD1. Germline CDR1 SGHAT, CDR2 FQNNGV. This CDR3 is 15 amino acids long. V trimming: 3 bases; J trimming: 5 bases; junction bases outside the gene matches: 6. The CDR3 protein is CASSFRTGDTGELFF. CDR3 sequence (DNA): TGTGCCAGCAGCTTCCGTACAGGGGATACCGGGGAGCTGTTTTTT.

As to this clone: Other DNA variants within this sample encode the same CDR3. This chain connects TRBV12-3 or TRBV12-4 to TRBJ1-1; D unresolved. The ends were cut back, 6 bases at V and 5 bases at J, with 13 bases in the middle. The CDR3 is 13 residues long. The CDR3 DNA is TGTGCCAGCAGCCTAGGAGGTAGGACTGAAGCTTTCTTT. This encodes CASSLGGRTEAFF.